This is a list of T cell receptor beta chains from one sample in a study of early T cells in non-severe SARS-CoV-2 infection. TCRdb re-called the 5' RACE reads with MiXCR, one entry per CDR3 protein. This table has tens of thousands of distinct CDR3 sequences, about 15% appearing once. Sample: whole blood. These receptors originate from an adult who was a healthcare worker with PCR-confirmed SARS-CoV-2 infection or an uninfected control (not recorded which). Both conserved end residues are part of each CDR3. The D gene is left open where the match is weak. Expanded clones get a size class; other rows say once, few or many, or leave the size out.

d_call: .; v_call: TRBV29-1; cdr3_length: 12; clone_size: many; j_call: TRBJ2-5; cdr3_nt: TGCAGCGTTGAAGAACCCGTTGAGACCCAGTACTTC; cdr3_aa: CSVEEPVETQYF
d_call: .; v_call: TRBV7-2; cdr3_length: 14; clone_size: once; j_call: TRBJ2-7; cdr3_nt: TGTGCCAGCAGCTTAAATGGAGGGCCGGACGAGCAGTACTTC; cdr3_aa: CASSLNGGPDEQYF
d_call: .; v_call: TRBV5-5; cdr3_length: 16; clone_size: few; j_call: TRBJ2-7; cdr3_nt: TGTGCCAGCAGCCAGGAACAAGGGAGTAGAGATTACGAGCAGTACTTC; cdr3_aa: CASSQEQGSRDYEQYF
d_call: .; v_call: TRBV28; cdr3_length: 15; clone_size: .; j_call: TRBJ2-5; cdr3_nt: TGTGCCAGCAGTTATTACTTGGGCCCAAAAGAGACCCAGTACTTC; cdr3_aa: CASSYYLGPKETQYF
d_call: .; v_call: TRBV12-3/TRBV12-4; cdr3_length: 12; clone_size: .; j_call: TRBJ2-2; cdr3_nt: TGTGCCAGCAGTTTCGGCACCGGGGAGCTGTTTTTT; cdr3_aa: CASSFGTGELFF
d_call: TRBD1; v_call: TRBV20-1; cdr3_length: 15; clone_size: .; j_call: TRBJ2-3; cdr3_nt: TGCAGTGCTACACGGGACAGGGGTATACCAGATACGCAGTATTTT; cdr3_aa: CSATRDRGIPDTQYF
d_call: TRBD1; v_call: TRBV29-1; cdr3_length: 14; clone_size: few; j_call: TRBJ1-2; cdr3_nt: TGCAGTACCGGGACAGGGCCCTATAACTATGGCTACACCTTC; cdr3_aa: CSTGTGPYNYGYTF
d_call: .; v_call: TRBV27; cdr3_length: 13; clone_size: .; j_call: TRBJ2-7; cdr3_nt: TGTGCCCCCATCGGACTGCACGGCTACGAGCAGTACTTC; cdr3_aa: CAPIGLHGYEQYF
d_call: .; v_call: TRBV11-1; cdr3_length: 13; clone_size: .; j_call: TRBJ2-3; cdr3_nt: TGTGCCAGCAGCTTCGGACAGACAGATACGCAGTATTTT; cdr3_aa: CASSFGQTDTQYF
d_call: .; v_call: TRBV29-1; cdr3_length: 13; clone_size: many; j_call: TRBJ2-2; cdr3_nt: TGCAGCGCCGGGACCACGAACACCGGGGAGCTGTTTTTT; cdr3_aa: CSAGTTNTGELFF
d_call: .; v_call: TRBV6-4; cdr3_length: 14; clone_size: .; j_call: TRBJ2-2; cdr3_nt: TGTGCCAGCAGTGTCGCTAGCGAGAGCGGGGAGCTGTTTTTT; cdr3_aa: CASSVASESGELFF
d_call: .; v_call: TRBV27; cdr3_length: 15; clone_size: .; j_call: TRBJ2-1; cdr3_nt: TGTGCCAGCAGTTTACGGTCAAACTCCTACAATGAGCAGTTCTTC; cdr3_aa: CASSLRSNSYNEQFF
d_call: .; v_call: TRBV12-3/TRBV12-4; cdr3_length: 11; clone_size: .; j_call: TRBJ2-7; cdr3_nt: TGTGCCAGCAGTTGGAGCTACGAGCAGTACTTC; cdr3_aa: CASSWSYEQYF
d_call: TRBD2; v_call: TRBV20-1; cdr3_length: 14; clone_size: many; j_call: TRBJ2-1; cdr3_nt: TGCAGTGCTAGATCTTGGCGGGAGGTCAATGAGCAGTTCTTC; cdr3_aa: CSARSWREVNEQFF
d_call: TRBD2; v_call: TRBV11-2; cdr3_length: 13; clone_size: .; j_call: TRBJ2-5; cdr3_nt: TGTGCCAGCAGCCCACTAGCGGAAGAGACCCAGTACTTC; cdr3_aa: CASSPLAEETQYF
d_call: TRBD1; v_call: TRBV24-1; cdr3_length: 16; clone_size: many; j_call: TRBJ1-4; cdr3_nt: TGTGCCACCAGTGATGGTACCGGGACAGGGGCTGAAAAACTGTTTTTT; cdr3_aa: CATSDGTGTGAEKLFF
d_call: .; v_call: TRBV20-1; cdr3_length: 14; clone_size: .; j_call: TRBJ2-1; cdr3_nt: TGCAGTGCTCCTCGCCCAGCGGGCCACAATGAGCAGTTCTTC; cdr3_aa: CSAPRPAGHNEQFF
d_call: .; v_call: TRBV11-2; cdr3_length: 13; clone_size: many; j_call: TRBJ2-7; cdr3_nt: TGTGCCAGCAGCTCGCTCTGGGGTAACGAGCAGTACTTC; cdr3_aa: CASSSLWGNEQYF
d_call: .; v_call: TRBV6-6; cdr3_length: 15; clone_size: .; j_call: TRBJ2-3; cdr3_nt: TGTGCCAGCAGCGCTGCCAGCAGAAGCACAGATACGCAGTATTTT; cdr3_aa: CASSAASRSTDTQYF
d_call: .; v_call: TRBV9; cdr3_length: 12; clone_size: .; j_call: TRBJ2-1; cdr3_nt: TGTGCCAGCAACTCAGGCCACAATGAGCAGTTCTTC; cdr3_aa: CASNSGHNEQFF
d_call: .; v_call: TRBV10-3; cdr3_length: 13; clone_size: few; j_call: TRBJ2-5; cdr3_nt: TGTGCCATCAGTGAGTCGAGGGTAGAGACCCAGTACTTC; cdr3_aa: CAISESRVETQYF
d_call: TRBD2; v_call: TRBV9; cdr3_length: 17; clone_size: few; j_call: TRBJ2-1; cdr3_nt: TGTGCCAGCAGCCACCAGCCCGGGACTAGCTCCTACAATGAGCAGTTCTTC; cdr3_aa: CASSHQPGTSSYNEQFF
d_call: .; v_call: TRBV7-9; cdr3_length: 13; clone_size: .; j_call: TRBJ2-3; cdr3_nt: TGTGCCAGCAGCCCCGGCGCCGCAGATACGCAGTATTTT; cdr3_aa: CASSPGAADTQYF
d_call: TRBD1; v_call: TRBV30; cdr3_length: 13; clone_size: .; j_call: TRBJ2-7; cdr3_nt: TGTGCCTGGAGAGGGACAGGGAGGTACGAGCAGTACTTC; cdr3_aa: CAWRGTGRYEQYF
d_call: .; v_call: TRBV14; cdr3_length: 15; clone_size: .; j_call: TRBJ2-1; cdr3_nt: TGTGCCAGCAGCCAACACAAGGGGGCGGGAAATGAGCAGTTCTTC; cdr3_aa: CASSQHKGAGNEQFF
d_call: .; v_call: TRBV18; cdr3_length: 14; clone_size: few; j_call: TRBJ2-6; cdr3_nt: TGTGCCAGCTCACCAGGGTTTGGGGCCAACGTCCTGACTTTC; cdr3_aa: CASSPGFGANVLTF
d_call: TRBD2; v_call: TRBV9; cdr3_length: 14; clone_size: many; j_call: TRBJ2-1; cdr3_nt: TGTGCCAGCAGCGCTAGCGGGTACTACAATGAGCAGTTCTTC; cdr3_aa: CASSASGYYNEQFF
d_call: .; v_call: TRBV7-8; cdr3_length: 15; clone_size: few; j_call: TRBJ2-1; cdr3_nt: TGTGCCAGCAGCCTATCAGGGATGGACTACAATGAGCAGTTCTTC; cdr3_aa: CASSLSGMDYNEQFF
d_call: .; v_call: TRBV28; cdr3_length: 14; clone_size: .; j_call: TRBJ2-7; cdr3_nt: TGTGCCAGCAGTTTGTCGGGGACACCCTACGAGCAGTACTTC; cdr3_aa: CASSLSGTPYEQYF
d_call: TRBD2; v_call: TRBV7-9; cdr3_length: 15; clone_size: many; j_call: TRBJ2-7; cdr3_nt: TGTGCCAGCAGCTTAGATAGCGGGAGAACAGGGGAGCAGTACTTC; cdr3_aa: CASSLDSGRTGEQYF
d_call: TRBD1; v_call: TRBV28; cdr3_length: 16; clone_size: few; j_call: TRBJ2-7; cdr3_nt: TGTGCCAGCCTTGACAGGGGGACGCGTTCGAAATACGAGCAGTACTTC; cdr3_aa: CASLDRGTRSKYEQYF
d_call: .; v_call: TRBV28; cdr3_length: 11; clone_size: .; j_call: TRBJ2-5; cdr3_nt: TGTGCCAGCAGGAGAAAAGAGACCCAGTACTTC; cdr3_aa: CASRRKETQYF
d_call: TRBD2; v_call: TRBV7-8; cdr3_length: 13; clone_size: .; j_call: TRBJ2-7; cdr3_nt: TGTGCCAGCCGCGGGAGGGGCTCCTACGAGCAGTACTTC; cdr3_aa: CASRGRGSYEQYF
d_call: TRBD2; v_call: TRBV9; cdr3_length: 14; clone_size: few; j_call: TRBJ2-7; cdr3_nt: TGTGCCAGCAGCGGGACTAGCGGGAGGGCCGAGCAGTACTTC; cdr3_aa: CASSGTSGRAEQYF
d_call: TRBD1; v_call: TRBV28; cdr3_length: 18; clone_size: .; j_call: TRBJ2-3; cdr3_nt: TGTGCCAGCAGCCTGTACAGGGGCGCGCATCAATCCACAGATACGCAGTATTTT; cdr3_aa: CASSLYRGAHQSTDTQYF
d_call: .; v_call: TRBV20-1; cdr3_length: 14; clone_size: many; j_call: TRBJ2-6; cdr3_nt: TGCAGTGCTAGACCCACTACTGGGGCCAACGTCCTGACTTTC; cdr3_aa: CSARPTTGANVLTF
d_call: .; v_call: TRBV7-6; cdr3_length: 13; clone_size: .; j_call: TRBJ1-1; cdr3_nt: TGTGCCAGCAGTCAGGAACGAGGTACTGAAGCTTTCTTT; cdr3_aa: CASSQERGTEAFF
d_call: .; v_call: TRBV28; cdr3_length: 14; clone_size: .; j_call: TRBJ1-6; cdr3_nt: TGTGCCAGCAGTTTCACGGAGGGGGGTTCACCCCTCCACTTT; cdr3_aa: CASSFTEGGSPLHF
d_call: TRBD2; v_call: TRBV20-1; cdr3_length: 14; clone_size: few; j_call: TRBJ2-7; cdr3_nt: TGCAGTGCTAGATCCCCGACTAGCTTCTACGAGCAGTACTTC; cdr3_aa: CSARSPTSFYEQYF
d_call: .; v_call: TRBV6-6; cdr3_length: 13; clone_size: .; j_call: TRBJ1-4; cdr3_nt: TGTGCCAGCAGTTACTTGGGGGGTGAAAAACTGTTTTTT; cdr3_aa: CASSYLGGEKLFF